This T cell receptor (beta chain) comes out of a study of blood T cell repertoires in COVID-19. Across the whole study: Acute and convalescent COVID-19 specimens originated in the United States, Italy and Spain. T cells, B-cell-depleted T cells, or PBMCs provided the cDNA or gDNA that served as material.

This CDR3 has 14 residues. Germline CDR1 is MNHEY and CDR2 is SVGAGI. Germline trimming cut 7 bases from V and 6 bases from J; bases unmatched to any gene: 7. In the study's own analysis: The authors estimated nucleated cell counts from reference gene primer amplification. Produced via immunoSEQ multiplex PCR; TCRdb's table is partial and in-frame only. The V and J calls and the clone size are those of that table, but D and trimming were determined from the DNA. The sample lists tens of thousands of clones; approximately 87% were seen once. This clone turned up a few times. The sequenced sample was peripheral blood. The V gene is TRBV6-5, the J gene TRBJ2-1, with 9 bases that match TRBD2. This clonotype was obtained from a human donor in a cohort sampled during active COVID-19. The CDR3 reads CASTLGLASNEQFF. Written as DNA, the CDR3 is TGTGCCAGCACCCTAGGACTAGCGTCCAATGAGCAGTTCTTC.